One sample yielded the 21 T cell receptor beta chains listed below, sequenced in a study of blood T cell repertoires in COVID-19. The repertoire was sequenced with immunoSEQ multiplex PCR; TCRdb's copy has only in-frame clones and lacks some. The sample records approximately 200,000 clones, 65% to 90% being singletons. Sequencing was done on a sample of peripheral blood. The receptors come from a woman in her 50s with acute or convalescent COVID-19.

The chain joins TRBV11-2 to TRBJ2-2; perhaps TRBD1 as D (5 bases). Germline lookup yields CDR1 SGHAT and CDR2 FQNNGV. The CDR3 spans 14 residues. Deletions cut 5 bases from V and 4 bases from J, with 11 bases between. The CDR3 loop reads CASSGGAGTGELFF. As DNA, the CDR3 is TGTGCCAGCAGCGGTGGGGCAGGCACCGGGGAGCTGTTTTTT.

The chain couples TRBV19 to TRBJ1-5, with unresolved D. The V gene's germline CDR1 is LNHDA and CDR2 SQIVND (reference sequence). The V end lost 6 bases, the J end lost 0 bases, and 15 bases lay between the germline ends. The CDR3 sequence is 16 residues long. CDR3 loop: CASRSTHQNSNQPQHF. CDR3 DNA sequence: TGTGCCAGTAGATCCACTCACCAAAATAGCAATCAGCCCCAGCATTTT.

Here the CDR3 reads CASSQRTGLGTEAFF. CDR3 DNA: TGCGCCAGCAGCCAAAGGACAGGCCTAGGCACTGAAGCTTTCTTT. The genes are TRBV4-1 and TRBJ1-1; TRBD1 agrees at 7 bases. The length of the CDR3 is 15 residues. V lost 2 bases to trimming and J lost 4 bases; unmatched junction nucleotides: 7. The germline gives CDR1 MGHRA, CDR2 YSYEKL.

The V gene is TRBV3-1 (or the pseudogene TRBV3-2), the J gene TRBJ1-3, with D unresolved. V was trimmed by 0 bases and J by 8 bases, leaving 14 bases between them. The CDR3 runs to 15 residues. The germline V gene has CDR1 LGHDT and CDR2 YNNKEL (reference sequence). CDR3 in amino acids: CASSQDPTPGDTIYF. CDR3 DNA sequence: TGTGCCAGCAGCCAAGACCCTACTCCCGGGGACACCATATATTTT.

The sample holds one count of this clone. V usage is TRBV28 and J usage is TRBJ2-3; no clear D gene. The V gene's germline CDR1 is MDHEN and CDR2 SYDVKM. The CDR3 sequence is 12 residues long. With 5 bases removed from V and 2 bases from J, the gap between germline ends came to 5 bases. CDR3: CASSQATDTQYF. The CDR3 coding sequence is TGTGCCAGCAGTCAAGCCACAGATACGCAGTATTTT.

The CDR3 DNA sequence: TGCAGTGCTCCCCAAATGCGCGGCTACACCTTC. This translates into CSAPQMRGYTF. The chain links TRBV20-1 to TRBJ1-2; no firm D call. The CDR3 has 11 residues. The germline V gene has CDR1 DFQATT and CDR2 SNEGSKA (reference sequence). Trimming left V 5 bases short and J 8 bases short, with 12 bases between.

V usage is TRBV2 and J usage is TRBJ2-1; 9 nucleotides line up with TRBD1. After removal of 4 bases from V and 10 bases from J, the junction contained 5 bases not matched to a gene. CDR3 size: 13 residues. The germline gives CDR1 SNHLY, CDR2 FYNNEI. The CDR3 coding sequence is TGTGCCAGCAGTGGACAGGGGGGACACGAGCAGTTCTTC. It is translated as CASSGQGGHEQFF. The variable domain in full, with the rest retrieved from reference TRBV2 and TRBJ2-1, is EPEVTQTPSHQVTQMGQEVILRCVPISNHLYFYWYRQILGQKVEFLVSFYNNEISEKSEIFDDQFSVERPDGSNFTLKIRSTKLEDSAMYFCASSGQGGHEQFFGPGTRLTVL.

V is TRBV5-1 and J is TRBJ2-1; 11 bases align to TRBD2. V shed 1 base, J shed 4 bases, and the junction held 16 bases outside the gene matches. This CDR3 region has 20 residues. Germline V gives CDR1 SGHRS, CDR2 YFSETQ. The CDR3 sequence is CASSLTPGTSGARSYNEQFF. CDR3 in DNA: TGCGCCAGCAGCTTGACCCCCGGGACTAGCGGAGCCCGCAGTTACAATGAGCAGTTCTTC.

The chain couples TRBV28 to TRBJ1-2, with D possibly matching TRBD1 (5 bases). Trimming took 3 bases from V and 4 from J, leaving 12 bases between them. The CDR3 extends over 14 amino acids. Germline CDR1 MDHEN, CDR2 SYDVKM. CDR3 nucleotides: TGTGCCAGCAGTTTGGATTCGGGGGGCTATGGCTACACCTTC. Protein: CASSLDSGGYGYTF.

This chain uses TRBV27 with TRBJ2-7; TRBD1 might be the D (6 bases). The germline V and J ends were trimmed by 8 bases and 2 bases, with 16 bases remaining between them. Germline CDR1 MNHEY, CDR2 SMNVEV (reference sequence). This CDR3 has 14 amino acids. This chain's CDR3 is CASQTTGHPYEQYF. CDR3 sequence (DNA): TGTGCCAGCCAGACAACGGGACACCCCTACGAGCAGTACTTC.

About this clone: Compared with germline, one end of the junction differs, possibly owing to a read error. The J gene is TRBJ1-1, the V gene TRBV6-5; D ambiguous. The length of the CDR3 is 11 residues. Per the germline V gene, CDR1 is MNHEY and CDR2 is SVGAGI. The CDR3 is CASSDSVSAFF. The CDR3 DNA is TGTGCCAGCAGTGACTCTGTTTCGGCTTTCTTT.

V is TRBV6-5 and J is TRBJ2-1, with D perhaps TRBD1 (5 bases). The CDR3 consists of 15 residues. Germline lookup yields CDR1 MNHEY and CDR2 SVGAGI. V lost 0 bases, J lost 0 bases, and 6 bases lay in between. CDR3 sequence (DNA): TGTGCCAGCAGTTACTCCCAGGGCTCCTACAATGAGCAGTTCTTC. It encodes CASSYSQGSYNEQFF.

The CDR3: CASSYSFRSGEKLFF. As DNA, the CDR3 is TGTGCCAGCAGTTACTCGTTCCGCTCAGGTGAAAAACTGTTTTTT. The chain couples TRBV6-5 to TRBJ1-4; no reliable D call. This CDR3 is built from 15 residues. The V end was cut by 0 bases, the J end by 7 bases, with 12 bases between. The germline gives CDR1 MNHEY, CDR2 SVGAGI.

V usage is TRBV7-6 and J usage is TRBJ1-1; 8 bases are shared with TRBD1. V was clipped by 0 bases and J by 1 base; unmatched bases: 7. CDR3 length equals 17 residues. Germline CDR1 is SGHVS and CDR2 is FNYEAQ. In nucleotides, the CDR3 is TGTGCCAGCAGCTTAGCAGCAGGGGGCTTCAGGAACACTGAAGCTTTCTTT. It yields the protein CASSLAAGGFRNTEAFF.

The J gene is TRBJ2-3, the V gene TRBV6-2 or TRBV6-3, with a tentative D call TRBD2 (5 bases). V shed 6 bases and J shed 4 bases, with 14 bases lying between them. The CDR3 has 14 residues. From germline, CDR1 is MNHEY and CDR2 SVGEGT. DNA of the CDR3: TGTGCCAGCAGCGTAGGCGCTAGCCCAGATACGCAGTATTTT. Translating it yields CASSVGASPDTQYF.

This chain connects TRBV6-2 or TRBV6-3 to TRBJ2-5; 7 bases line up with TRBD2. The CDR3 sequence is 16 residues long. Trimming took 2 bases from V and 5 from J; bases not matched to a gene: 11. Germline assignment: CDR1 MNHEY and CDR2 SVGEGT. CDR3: CASSYPLGGGGETQYF. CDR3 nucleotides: TGTGCCAGCAGTTACCCCTTGGGGGGGGGAGGCGAGACCCAGTACTTC.

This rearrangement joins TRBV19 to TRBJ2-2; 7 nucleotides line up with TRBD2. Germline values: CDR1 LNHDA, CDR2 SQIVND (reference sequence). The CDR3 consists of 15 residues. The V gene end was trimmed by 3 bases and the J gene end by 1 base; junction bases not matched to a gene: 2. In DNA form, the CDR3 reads TGTGCCAGTAGTATTAGCGGGTTGAACACCGGGGAGCTGTTTTTT. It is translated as CASSISGLNTGELFF.

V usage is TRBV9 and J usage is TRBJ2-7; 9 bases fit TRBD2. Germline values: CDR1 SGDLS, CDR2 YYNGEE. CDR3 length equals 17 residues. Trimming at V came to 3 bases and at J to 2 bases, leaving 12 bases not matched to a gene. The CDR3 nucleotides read TGTGCCAGCAGCGGCGATCCGGGACTAGCTCTAACCTACGAGCAGTACTTC. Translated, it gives CASSGDPGLALTYEQYF.

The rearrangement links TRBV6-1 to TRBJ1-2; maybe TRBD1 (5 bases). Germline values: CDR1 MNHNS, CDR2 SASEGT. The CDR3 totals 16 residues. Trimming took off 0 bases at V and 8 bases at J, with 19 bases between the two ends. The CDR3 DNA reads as TGTGCCAGCAGTGAAGCGCACAAAGTAGGAGGGGAAGGCTACACCTTC. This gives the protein CASSEAHKVGGEGYTF.

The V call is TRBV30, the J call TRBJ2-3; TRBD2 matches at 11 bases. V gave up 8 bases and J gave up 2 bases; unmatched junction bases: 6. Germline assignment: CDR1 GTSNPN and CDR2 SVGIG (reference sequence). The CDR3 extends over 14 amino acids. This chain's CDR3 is CARGTSGNTDTQYF. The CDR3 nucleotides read TGTGCCCGCGGGACTAGCGGTAACACAGATACGCAGTATTTT.

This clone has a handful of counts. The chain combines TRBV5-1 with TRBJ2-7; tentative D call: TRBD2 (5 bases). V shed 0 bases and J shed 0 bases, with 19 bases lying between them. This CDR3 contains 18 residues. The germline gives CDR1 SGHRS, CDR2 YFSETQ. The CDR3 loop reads CASSLVGSSGPSSYEQYF. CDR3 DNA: TGCGCCAGCAGCTTGGTTGGATCGAGCGGACCAAGCTCCTACGAGCAGTACTTC.